Detailed here is one TCR beta chain. Original handling: Researchers report that nucleated cell counts were estimated from reference gene primer amplification. Produced via immunoSEQ multiplex PCR; TCRdb's table is partial and in-frame only. That table furnishes V, J and clone size, whereas the DNA furnished D and trimming. The sample lists roughly 120,000 clones, around 86% seen once, with 4.5% in the top ten. CDR1 and CDR2 (germline): SGDLS, YYNGEE. The CDR3 sequence is 16 residues long. Trimming removed 4 bases at V and 0 bases at J, with 14 bases between. This sample is drawn from a study of blood T cell repertoires in COVID-19. Study information: T cells, B-cell-depleted T cells, or PBMCs provided the cDNA or gDNA that served as material.

Sequencing input: peripheral blood. The source is a man aged 35-49 years with acute or convalescent COVID-19. The chain joins TRBV9 to TRBJ1-3; tentative D call: TRBD1 (5 bases). CDR3 region: CASSPDKPISGNTIYF. CDR3 in DNA: TGTGCCAGCAGCCCGGACAAACCTATCTCTGGAAACACCATATATTTT.